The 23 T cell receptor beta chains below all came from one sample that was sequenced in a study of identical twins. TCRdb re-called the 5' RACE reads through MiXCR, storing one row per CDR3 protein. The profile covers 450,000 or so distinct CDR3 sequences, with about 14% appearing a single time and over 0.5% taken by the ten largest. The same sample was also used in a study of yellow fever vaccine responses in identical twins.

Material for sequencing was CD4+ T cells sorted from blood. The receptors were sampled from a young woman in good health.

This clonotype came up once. CDR3 in amino acids: CASSQFTGGNEQYF. The CDR3 DNA reads as TGTGCCAGCAGCCAATTCACAGGGGGAAACGAGCAGTACTTC. The chain has TRBV3-1 and TRBJ2-7, with 8 bases identical to TRBD1. V lost 2 bases, J lost 5 bases, and 5 bases stayed unmatched. The V gene's germline CDR1 is LGHDT and CDR2 YNNKEL (reference sequence). This CDR3 contains 14 residues.

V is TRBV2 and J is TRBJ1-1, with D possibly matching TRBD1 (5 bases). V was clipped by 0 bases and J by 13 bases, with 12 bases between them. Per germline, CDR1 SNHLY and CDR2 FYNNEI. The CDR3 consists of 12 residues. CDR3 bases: TGTGCCAGCAGTGAAGCGGGGCCTGTTTGTTTCTTT. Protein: CASSEAGPVCFF.

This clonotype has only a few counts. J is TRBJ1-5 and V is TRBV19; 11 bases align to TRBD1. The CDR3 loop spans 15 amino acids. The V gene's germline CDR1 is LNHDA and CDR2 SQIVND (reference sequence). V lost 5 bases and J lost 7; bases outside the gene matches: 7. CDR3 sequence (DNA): TGTGCCAGTAGTTCCGGACAGGGGGCCGGGCAGCCCCAGCATTTT. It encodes CASSSGQGAGQPQHF.

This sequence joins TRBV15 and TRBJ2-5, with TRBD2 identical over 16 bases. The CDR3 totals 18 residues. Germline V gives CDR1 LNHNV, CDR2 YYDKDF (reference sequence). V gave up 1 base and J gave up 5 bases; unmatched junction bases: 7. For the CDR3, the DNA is TGTGCCACCAGCAGAGTGACTCCGGGACTAGCGGGAGGGGAGACCCAGTACTTC. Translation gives CATSRVTPGLAGGETQYF.

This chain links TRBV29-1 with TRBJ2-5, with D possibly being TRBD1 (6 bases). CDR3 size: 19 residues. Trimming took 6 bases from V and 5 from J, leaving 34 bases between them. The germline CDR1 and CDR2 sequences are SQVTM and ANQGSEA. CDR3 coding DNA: TGCAGCGTCGTCCCCAAGAGGGTAGGGGGTAGGAGCTTGCTGGAGACCCAGTACTTC. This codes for CSVVPKRVGGRSLLETQYF.

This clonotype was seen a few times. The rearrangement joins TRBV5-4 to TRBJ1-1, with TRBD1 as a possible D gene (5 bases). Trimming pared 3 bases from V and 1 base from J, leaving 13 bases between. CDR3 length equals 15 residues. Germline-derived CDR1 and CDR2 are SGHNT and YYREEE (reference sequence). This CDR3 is CASSSLGAANTEAFF. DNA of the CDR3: TGTGCCAGCAGCTCCTTAGGGGCGGCGAACACTGAAGCTTTCTTT.

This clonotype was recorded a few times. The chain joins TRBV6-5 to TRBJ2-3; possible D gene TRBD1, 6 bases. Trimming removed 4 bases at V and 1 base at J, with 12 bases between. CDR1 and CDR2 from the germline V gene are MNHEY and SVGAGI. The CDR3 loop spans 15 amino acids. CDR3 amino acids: CASSLDRRGTDTQYF. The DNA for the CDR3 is TGTGCCAGCAGTTTAGACAGGCGAGGCACAGATACGCAGTATTTT.

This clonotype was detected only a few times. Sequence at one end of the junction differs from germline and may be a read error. In DNA form, the CDR3 reads TGTGCTAGCAGGGAAATAAAGCAGGGTCCCAATCAGCCCCAGCATTTT. Its translation is CASREIKQGPNQPQHF. The J gene is TRBJ1-5, the V gene TRBV2; D is perhaps TRBD1 (5 bases). This CDR3 comprises 16 residues. Germline lookup yields CDR1 SNHLY and CDR2 FYNNEI.

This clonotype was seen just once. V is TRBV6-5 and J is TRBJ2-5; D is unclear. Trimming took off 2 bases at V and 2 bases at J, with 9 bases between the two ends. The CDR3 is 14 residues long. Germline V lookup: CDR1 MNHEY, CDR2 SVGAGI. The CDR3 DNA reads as TGTGCCAGCAGTTACGGCCAGCCTCAAGAGACCCAGTACTTC. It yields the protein CASSYGQPQETQYF.

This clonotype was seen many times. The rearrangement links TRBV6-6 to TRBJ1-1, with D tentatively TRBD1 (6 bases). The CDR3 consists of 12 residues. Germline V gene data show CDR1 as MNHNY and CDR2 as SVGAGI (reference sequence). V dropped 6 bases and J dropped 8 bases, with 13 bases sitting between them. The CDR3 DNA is TGTGCCAGCAGATCGACAGGTCCCGAAGCTTTCTTT. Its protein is CASRSTGPEAFF.

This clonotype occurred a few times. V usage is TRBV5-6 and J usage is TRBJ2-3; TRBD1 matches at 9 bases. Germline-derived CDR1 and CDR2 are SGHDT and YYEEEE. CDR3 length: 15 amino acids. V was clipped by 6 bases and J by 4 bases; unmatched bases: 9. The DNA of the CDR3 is TGTGCCAGCACCGCCAACAGGGGGCAGGCAGATACGCAGTATTTT. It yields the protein CASTANRGQADTQYF.

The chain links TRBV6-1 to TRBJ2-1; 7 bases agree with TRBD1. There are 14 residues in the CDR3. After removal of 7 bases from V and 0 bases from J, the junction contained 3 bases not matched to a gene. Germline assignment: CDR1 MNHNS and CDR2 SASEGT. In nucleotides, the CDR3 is TGTGCCAGCAATCCAGGGGGCTCCTACAATGAGCAGTTCTTC. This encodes CASNPGGSYNEQFF.

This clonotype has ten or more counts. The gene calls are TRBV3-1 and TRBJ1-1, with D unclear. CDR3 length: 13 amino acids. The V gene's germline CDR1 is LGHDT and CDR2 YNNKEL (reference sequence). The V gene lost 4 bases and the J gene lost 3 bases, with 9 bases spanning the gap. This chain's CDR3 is CASSLLGYTEAFF. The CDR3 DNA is TGTGCCAGCAGCCTTCTCGGGTACACTGAAGCTTTCTTT.

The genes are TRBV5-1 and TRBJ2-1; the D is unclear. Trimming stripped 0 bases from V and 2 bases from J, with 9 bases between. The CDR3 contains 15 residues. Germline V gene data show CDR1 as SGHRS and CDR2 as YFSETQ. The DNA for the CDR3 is TGCGCCAGCAGCTTGGCAGACTTCACCTACAATGAGCAGTTCTTC. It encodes CASSLADFTYNEQFF. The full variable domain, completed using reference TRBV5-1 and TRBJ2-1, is KAGVTQTPRYLIKTRGQQVTLSCSPISGHRSVSWYQQTPGQGLQFLFEYFSETQRNKGNFPGRFSGRQFSNSRSEMNVSTLELGDSALYLCASSLADFTYNEQFFGPGTRLTVL.

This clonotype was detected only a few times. In DNA, the CDR3 is TGTGCCACCAGCAGAGGCAGGACAGGGTTTCACTCACCCCTCCACTTT. Translated, it gives CATSRGRTGFHSPLHF. This chain uses TRBV15 with TRBJ1-6; 8 nucleotides match TRBD1. The CDR3 is 16 residues long. Germline CDR1 LNHNV, CDR2 YYDKDF (reference sequence). V was clipped by 1 base and J by 10 bases; unmatched bases: 9. The complete variable domain, with remaining parts taken from reference TRBV15 and TRBJ1-6, reads DAMVIQNPRYQVTQFGKPVTLSCSQTLNHNVMYWYQQKSSQAPKLLFHYYDKDFNNEADTPDNFQSRRPNTSFCFLDIRSPGLGDTAMYLCATSRGRTGFHSPLHFGNGTRLTVT.

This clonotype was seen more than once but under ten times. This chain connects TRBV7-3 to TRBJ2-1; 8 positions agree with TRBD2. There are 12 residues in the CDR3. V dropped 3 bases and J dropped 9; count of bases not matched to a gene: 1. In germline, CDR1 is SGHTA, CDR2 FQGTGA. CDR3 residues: CASSFREGEQFF. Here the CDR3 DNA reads TGTGCCAGCAGCTTCCGGGAGGGTGAGCAGTTCTTC.

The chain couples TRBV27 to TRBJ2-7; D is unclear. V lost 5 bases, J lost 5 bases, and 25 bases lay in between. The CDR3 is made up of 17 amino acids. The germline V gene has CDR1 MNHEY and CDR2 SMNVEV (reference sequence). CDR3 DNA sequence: TGTGCCAGCAGTGGCCAAAGCGACCCTCTCGGAGTTAACGAGCAGTACTTC. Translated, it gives CASSGQSDPLGVNEQYF.

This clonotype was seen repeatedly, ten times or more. The chain's CDR3 is CAISEKHEQFF. The CDR3, as DNA: TGTGCCATCAGTGAAAAGCATGAGCAGTTCTTC. The chain carries TRBV10-3 and TRBJ2-1; D not resolved. Trimming took off 3 bases at V and 8 bases at J, with 5 bases between the two ends. Germline lookup yields CDR1 ENHRY and CDR2 SYGVKD. This CDR3 region has 11 residues.

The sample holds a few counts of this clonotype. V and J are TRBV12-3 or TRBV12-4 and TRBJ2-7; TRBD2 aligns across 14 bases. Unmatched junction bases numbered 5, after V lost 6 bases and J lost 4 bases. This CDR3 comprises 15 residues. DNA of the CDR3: TGTGCCAGCAGACAAGGGACTAGCGGGAGATACGAGCAGTACTTC. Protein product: CASRQGTSGRYEQYF.

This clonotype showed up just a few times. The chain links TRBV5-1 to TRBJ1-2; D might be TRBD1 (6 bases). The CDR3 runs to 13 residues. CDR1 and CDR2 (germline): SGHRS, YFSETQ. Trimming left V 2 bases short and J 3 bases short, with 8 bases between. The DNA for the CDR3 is TGCGCCAGCAGCTTCGAGGGGGACTATGGCTACACCTTC. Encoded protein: CASSFEGDYGYTF.

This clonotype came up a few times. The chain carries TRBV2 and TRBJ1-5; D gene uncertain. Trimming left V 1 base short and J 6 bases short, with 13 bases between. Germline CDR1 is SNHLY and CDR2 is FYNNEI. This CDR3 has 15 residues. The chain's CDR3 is CASSEDPLSGQPQHF. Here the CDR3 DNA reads TGTGCCAGCAGTGAAGATCCCCTATCGGGTCAGCCCCAGCATTTT. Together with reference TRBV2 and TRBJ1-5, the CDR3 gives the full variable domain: EPEVTQTPSHQVTQMGQEVILRCVPISNHLYFYWYRQILGQKVEFLVSFYNNEISEKSEIFDDQFSVERPDGSNFTLKIRSTKLEDSAMYFCASSEDPLSGQPQHFGDGTRLSIL.

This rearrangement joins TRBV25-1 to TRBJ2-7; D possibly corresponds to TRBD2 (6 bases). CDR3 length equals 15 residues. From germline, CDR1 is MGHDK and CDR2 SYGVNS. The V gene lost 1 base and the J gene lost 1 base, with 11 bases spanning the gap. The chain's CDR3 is CASSEWFGGSYEQYF. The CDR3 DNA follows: TGTGCCAGCAGTGAATGGTTCGGGGGTTCCTACGAGCAGTACTTC.

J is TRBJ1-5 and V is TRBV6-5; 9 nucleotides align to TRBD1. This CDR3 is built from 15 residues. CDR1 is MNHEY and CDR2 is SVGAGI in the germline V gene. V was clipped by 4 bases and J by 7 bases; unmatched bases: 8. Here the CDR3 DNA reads TGTGCCAGCAGTTCTGGACAGGGGAGATCCCAGCCCCAGCATTTT. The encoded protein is CASSSGQGRSQPQHF.